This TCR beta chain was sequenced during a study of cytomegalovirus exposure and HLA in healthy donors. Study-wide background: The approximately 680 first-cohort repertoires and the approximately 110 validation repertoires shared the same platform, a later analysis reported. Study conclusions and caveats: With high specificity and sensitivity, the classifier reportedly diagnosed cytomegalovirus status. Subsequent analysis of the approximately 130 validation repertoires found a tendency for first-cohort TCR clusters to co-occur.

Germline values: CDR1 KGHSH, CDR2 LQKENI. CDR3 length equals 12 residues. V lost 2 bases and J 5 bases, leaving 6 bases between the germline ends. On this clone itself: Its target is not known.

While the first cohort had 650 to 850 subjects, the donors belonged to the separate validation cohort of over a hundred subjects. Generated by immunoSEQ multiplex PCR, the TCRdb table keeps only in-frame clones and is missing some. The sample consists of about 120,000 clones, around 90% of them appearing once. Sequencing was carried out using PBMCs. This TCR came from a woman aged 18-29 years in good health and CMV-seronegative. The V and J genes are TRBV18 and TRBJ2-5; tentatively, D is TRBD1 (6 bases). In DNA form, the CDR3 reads TGTGCCAGCTCACCAAGGGGGGAGACCCAGTACTTC. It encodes CASSPRGETQYF.